Listed below are T cell receptor beta chains from one sample, sequenced in a study of molecular identifiers for immune sequencing clone quantification. Via MiXCR, TCRdb re-called the PCR reads, giving one row per CDR3 protein. The table has over 300,000 distinct CDR3 sequences, 24% seen once; the top ten hold about 0.73%. The sequencing sample was made of naive CD8+ T cells from blood, with Jurkat cell RNA spiked in. These receptors all stem from a human donor in good health. Some libraries in this study had Jurkat cell RNA spiked in. Each CDR3 is given with its conserved first and last residue. Each record gives: clone size, D gene, V gene, J gene, CDR3 protein, CDR3 DNA. A D gene is named only where the DNA matches it firmly. Rows may omit the clone size; those that give it use once, few, many or a size class.

clone size: many
D gene: NA
V gene: TRBV27
J gene: TRBJ2-2
CDR3 protein: CASSLHTGELFF
CDR3 DNA: TGTGCCAGCAGTTTACATACCGGGGAGCTGTTTTTT

clone size: NA
D gene: TRBD1
V gene: TRBV19
J gene: TRBJ2-7
CDR3 protein: CASSMGTGGPYEQYF
CDR3 DNA: TGTGCCAGTAGTATGGGGACAGGGGGACCCTACGAGCAGTACTTC

clone size: NA
D gene: NA
V gene: TRBV3-1
J gene: TRBJ1-2
CDR3 protein: CASSTANYGYTF
CDR3 DNA: TGTGCCAGCAGCACAGCTAACTATGGCTACACCTTC

clone size: NA
D gene: NA
V gene: TRBV6-2/TRBV6-3
J gene: TRBJ2-5
CDR3 protein: CASSYDNKETQYF
CDR3 DNA: TGTGCCAGCAGTTACGACAACAAAGAGACCCAGTACTTC

clone size: NA
D gene: NA
V gene: TRBV7-9
J gene: TRBJ1-4
CDR3 protein: CASSLTTPARKLLF
CDR3 DNA: TGTGCCAGCAGCTTAACGACACCCGCGCGAAAACTGCTTTTT

clone size: few
D gene: TRBD2
V gene: TRBV11-2
J gene: TRBJ2-3
CDR3 protein: CASSSPIGLAGVIPDTQYF
CDR3 DNA: TGTGCCAGCAGCTCTCCAATCGGACTAGCTGGGGTGATCCCAGATACGCAGTATTTT

clone size: NA
D gene: NA
V gene: TRBV9
J gene: TRBJ2-7
CDR3 protein: CASSTGTSEQYF
CDR3 DNA: TGTGCCAGCAGCACCGGGACGTCCGAGCAGTACTTC

clone size: NA
D gene: NA
V gene: TRBV4-1
J gene: TRBJ1-1
CDR3 protein: CASSQDDSAGEAFF
CDR3 DNA: TGCGCCAGCAGCCAAGATGACAGTGCGGGGGAGGCTTTCTTT

clone size: NA
D gene: NA
V gene: TRBV6-2/TRBV6-3
J gene: TRBJ2-5
CDR3 protein: CASRASFATPYF
CDR3 DNA: TGTGCCAGCAGGGCTAGTTTTGCGACCCCGTACTTC

clone size: NA
D gene: TRBD1
V gene: TRBV10-3
J gene: TRBJ2-7
CDR3 protein: CAISESWGQGAYEQYF
CDR3 DNA: TGTGCCATCAGTGAGTCGTGGGGCCAGGGGGCTTACGAGCAGTACTTC

clone size: many
D gene: NA
V gene: TRBV19
J gene: TRBJ2-3
CDR3 protein: CASRTTDTQYF
CDR3 DNA: TGTGCCAGTAGGACCACAGATACGCAGTATTTT

clone size: many
D gene: NA
V gene: TRBV24-1
J gene: TRBJ2-2
CDR3 protein: CATSDFLEGTGELFF
CDR3 DNA: TGTGCCACCAGTGATTTTTTGGAAGGGACCGGGGAGCTGTTTTTT

clone size: NA
D gene: NA
V gene: TRBV6-5
J gene: TRBJ2-2
CDR3 protein: CASSPRAGTNTGELFF
CDR3 DNA: TGTGCCAGCAGCCCACGGGCTGGGACGAACACCGGGGAGCTGTTTTTT

clone size: many
D gene: NA
V gene: TRBV29-1
J gene: TRBJ2-7
CDR3 protein: CSVEDSGAEQYF
CDR3 DNA: TGCAGCGTTGAAGATTCCGGGGCCGAGCAGTACTTC

clone size: many
D gene: NA
V gene: TRBV6-5
J gene: TRBJ2-2
CDR3 protein: CASSYHNTGELFF
CDR3 DNA: TGTGCCAGCAGTTACCACAACACCGGGGAGCTGTTTTTT

clone size: NA
D gene: NA
V gene: TRBV10-2
J gene: TRBJ1-5
CDR3 protein: CASSESRGAVYQPQHF
CDR3 DNA: TGCGCCAGCAGTGAGTCTCGGGGGGCGGTGTATCAGCCCCAGCATTTT